This TCR beta chain was identified in a study of glioma-infiltrating T cells. Study results and caveats: Above-expected tissue-blood divergence occurred in all gliomas, most in low-grade ones.

On this clonotype: Its target is not known.

Using RNA template, CDR3s of TCR alpha and beta were amplified with iRepertoire arm-PCR. For one-step reverse transcription and amplification, 100-400 ng of tissue mRNA or PBMC total RNA was used. Via MiXCR, TCRdb re-called the multiplex PCR reads, giving one row per CDR3 protein. The repertoire holds 90,000 to 100,000 distinct CDR3 sequences, with roughly 39% as singletons. This CDR3 is built from 16 residues. The chain recombines TRBV12-3 or TRBV12-4 with TRBJ2-3, with TRBD2 matching over 9 bases. The receptor was isolated from a human donor with low-grade glioma or glioblastoma, undergoing nonglioma brain surgery, or in good health (not recorded which). The sequenced sample consisted of glioma tissue, nonneoplastic brain tissue, or PBMCs (not recorded which). The CDR3 DNA reads TGTGTTAGCAGTTTAAGTAGGGCGGGGGGGCAAGATACGCAGTATTTT. This translates into CVSSLSRAGGQDTQYF.